This is a list of T cell receptor beta chains from one sample in a study of shared clonotypes between healthy human individuals. Sequencing used immunoSEQ multiplex PCR; TCRdb keeps in-frame clones, though not all of them. The sample lists some 690,000 clones, roughly 87% seen once, with less than 40% in the top ten. What was sequenced was memory CD8+ T cells from PBMCs. The receptors were sampled from a man younger than 35 in good health. Some clones in this sample may be carry-over from other donors' samples. Each CDR3 is given without its conserved first and last residue. The order of the fields is V gene, J gene, CDR3 protein.

v_gene: TRBV7-6; j_gene: TRBJ2-7; CDR3aa: ASSLAGPGQDYEQY
v_gene: TRBV4-2; j_gene: TRBJ1-6; CDR3aa: ASRPKQGPNSPLH
v_gene: TRBV7-9; j_gene: TRBJ1-1; CDR3aa: ASSLVKGGRTEAF
v_gene: TRBV27; j_gene: TRBJ1-2; CDR3aa: ASSSGQGAFGYT
v_gene: TRBV5-3; j_gene: TRBJ2-7; CDR3aa: ARSFPANTWHLLGLVSYEQY
v_gene: TRBV28; j_gene: TRBJ2-7; CDR3aa: ASRDRDRTFYEQY
v_gene: TRBV7-9; j_gene: TRBJ2-1; CDR3aa: ASSSDGSSYNEQF
v_gene: TRBV7-9; j_gene: TRBJ2-5; CDR3aa: ASSSPGRVRRAETQY
v_gene: TRBV6-1; j_gene: TRBJ2-7; CDR3aa: ASSAGRGREGFYEQY
v_gene: TRBV29-1; j_gene: TRBJ1-1; CDR3aa: SVEVFQRNTEAF
v_gene: TRBV6-1; j_gene: TRBJ2-1; CDR3aa: ASSSGLAGVNEQF
v_gene: TRBV18; j_gene: TRBJ2-1; CDR3aa: ASSPGVGRDFYNEQF
v_gene: TRBV7-9; j_gene: TRBJ2-1; CDR3aa: ASSLGSSGAWNEQF
v_gene: TRBV6-1; j_gene: TRBJ2-1; CDR3aa: ASSDNNEQF
v_gene: TRBV27; j_gene: TRBJ2-1; CDR3aa: ASSLSTGTPRVEF
v_gene: TRBV27; j_gene: TRBJ1-5; CDR3aa: ASSLGQGAYSNQPQH